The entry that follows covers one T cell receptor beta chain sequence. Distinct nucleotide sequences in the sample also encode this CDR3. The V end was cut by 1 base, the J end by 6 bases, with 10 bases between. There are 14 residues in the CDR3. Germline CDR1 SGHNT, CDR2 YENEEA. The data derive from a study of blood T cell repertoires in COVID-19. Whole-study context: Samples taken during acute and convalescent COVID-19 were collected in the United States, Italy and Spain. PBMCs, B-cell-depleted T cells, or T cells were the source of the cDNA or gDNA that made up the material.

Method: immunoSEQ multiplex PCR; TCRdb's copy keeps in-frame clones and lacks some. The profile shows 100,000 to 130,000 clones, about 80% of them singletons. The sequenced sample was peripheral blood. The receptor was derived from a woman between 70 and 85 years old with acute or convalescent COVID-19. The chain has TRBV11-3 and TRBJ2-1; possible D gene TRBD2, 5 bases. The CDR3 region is CASSLGGSVNEQFF. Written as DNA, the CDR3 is TGTGCCAGCAGCTTAGGGGGTAGCGTCAATGAGCAGTTCTTC.